This note documents a single T cell receptor (beta chain) sequence. Its target is not known. This sample is drawn from a study of T-cell memory formation after mild COVID-19. The study's findings and limits: Later expanders leaned CD4+, whereas clones that contracted between day 15 and 85 were balanced CD4/CD8.

The CDR3 loop spans 16 amino acids. Trimming removed 3 bases from V and 0 bases from J; junction bases left unmatched: 4. CDR1 and CDR2 from the germline V gene are SGHRS and YFSETQ. TCRdb reprocessed the 5' RACE reads with MiXCR, giving one entry per CDR3 protein. The data show 150,000 to 200,000 distinct CDR3 sequences, with around 10% seen just once and 3.5% to 4% held by the top ten. The sample comprised PBMCs or a T cell subset sorted from them (not recorded which). This receptor was identified in a man aged 18-30 years who had mild COVID-19 (a few samples of this study predate the infection). Cell type and time point are not known. The chain carries TRBV5-1 and TRBJ2-7; 12 positions match TRBD2. CDR3 sequence: CASSWASGGVSYEQYF. CDR3 nucleotide sequence: TGCGCCAGCAGCTGGGCTAGCGGGGGGGTCTCCTACGAGCAGTACTTC.